A selection of T cell receptor beta chains follows, all from one sample in a study of CD8+ T cells in alopecia areata. Some clones are missing from TCRdb's copy, which holds only in-frame ones; the method was immunoSEQ multiplex PCR. Among roughly 150,000 clones listed, about 59% were seen once. Source: CD8+ T cells sorted from blood, taken at week 4, from a patient treated with tofacitinib. The receptors were gathered from a human donor with alopecia areata. Each CDR3 is given with its conserved first and last residue. D genes are given only for firm matches. Some rows mark clone size as missing; the rest say once, few, many or name a class of expanded clone.

J gene: TRBJ2-7; V gene: TRBV9; D gene: -; clone size: -; CDR3 DNA: -; CDR3 protein: CASSVGGGTRAYF
J gene: TRBJ1-1; V gene: TRBV30; D gene: -; clone size: many; CDR3 DNA: TGTGCCTGGAGCTCGGGTCCGATGAACACTGAAGCTTTCTTT; CDR3 protein: CAWSSGPMNTEAFF
J gene: TRBJ2-7; V gene: TRBV4-1; D gene: TRBD1; clone size: -; CDR3 DNA: TGCGCCAGCAGCCAAGAACCGGGACAGGGGGCTTACGAGCAGTACTTC; CDR3 protein: CASSQEPGQGAYEQYF
J gene: TRBJ2-7; V gene: TRBV2; D gene: TRBD1; clone size: few; CDR3 DNA: TGTGCCAGCAGTGTCCAGGGGGCCTACGAGCAGTACTTC; CDR3 protein: CASSVQGAYEQYF
J gene: TRBJ1-2; V gene: TRBV27; D gene: -; clone size: few; CDR3 DNA: TGTCTAGGATGGCAGAGAACCTTC; CDR3 protein: CLGWQRTF
J gene: TRBJ2-3; V gene: TRBV13; D gene: -; clone size: -; CDR3 DNA: TGTGCCAGCAGCTTAGGGAGGAGCACAGATACGCAGTATTTT; CDR3 protein: CASSLGRSTDTQYF
J gene: TRBJ2-5; V gene: TRBV29-1; D gene: -; clone size: -; CDR3 DNA: TGCAGCGTTGAAATAGTAATTCAAGAGACCCAGTACTTC; CDR3 protein: CSVEIVIQETQYF
J gene: TRBJ1-4; V gene: TRBV2; D gene: -; clone size: -; CDR3 DNA: TGTGCCAGCAACGGCCAAGGGGCGGGCGCAACTAATGAAAAACTGTTTTTT; CDR3 protein: CASNGQGAGATNEKLFF
J gene: TRBJ2-7; V gene: TRBV7-6; D gene: -; clone size: few; CDR3 DNA: TGTGCCAGCAGCCCCCGTCCTACCTACGAGCAGTACTTC; CDR3 protein: CASSPRPTYEQYF
J gene: TRBJ2-7; V gene: TRBV2; D gene: -; clone size: -; CDR3 DNA: TGTGCCAGCAGTGATAGGACCTCCTACGAGCAGTACTTC; CDR3 protein: CASSDRTSYEQYF
J gene: TRBJ2-2; V gene: TRBV7-9; D gene: -; clone size: few; CDR3 DNA: TGTGCCAGCAGCCCGGGACCGACGAACACCGGGGAGCTGTTTTTT; CDR3 protein: CASSPGPTNTGELFF
J gene: TRBJ1-6; V gene: TRBV27; D gene: -; clone size: -; CDR3 DNA: TGTGCCAGCAGTACGGTGGGCTCCTATAATTCACCCCTCCACTTT; CDR3 protein: CASSTVGSYNSPLHF
J gene: TRBJ2-1; V gene: TRBV27; D gene: -; clone size: -; CDR3 DNA: TGTGCCAGCAGTTTGCCTTGGGGGAGGAATGAGCAGTTCTTC; CDR3 protein: CASSLPWGRNEQFF
J gene: TRBJ1-2; V gene: TRBV10-3; D gene: -; clone size: -; CDR3 DNA: TGTGCCATCAGTGCCCCGGGTACTAACTATGGCTACACCTTC; CDR3 protein: CAISAPGTNYGYTF
J gene: TRBJ2-7; V gene: TRBV6-6; D gene: -; clone size: -; CDR3 DNA: TGTGCCAGCAGTTCCCTTATAAGCTCCTACGAGCAGTACTTC; CDR3 protein: CASSSLISSYEQYF
J gene: TRBJ2-3; V gene: TRBV4-1; D gene: TRBD2; clone size: -; CDR3 DNA: TGCGCCAGCAGCCACCTCAGGGCGGGACAGAGGACTAGCGGGGTGATAGATACGCAGTATTTT; CDR3 protein: CASSHLRAGQRTSGVIDTQYF
J gene: TRBJ2-7; V gene: TRBV19; D gene: -; clone size: -; CDR3 DNA: TGTGCCAGTCAGGCGTTGGGGTCCTACGAGCAGTACTTC; CDR3 protein: CASQALGSYEQYF
J gene: TRBJ1-1; V gene: TRBV2; D gene: -; clone size: many; CDR3 DNA: TGTGCCAGCAGTGAAGGAGTGAACACTGAAGCTTTCTTT; CDR3 protein: CASSEGVNTEAFF
J gene: TRBJ1-1; V gene: TRBV5-6; D gene: -; clone size: few; CDR3 DNA: TGTGCCAGCAGGACAACTATGAACACTGAAGCTTTCTTT; CDR3 protein: CASRTTMNTEAFF
J gene: TRBJ2-2; V gene: TRBV6-5; D gene: TRBD1; clone size: -; CDR3 DNA: TGTGCCAGGCCGGGACAGGGGTCCGGGGAGCTGTTTTTT; CDR3 protein: CARPGQGSGELFF
J gene: TRBJ2-2; V gene: TRBV29-1; D gene: -; clone size: -; CDR3 DNA: TGCAGCGTTGAAGGAAACACCGGGGAGCTGTTTTTT; CDR3 protein: CSVEGNTGELFF
J gene: TRBJ1-1; V gene: TRBV5-4; D gene: -; clone size: few; CDR3 DNA: TGTGCCAGCAGCTCGGGGGCTGAAGCTTTCTTT; CDR3 protein: CASSSGAEAFF
J gene: TRBJ1-2; V gene: TRBV30; D gene: -; clone size: -; CDR3 DNA: TGTGCCTGGAGTGTCCTTCAAGGGCTCGATGGCTACACCTTC; CDR3 protein: CAWSVLQGLDGYTF
J gene: TRBJ1-1; V gene: TRBV7-2; D gene: TRBD1; clone size: -; CDR3 DNA: TGTGCCAGCAGCTTCAGGGACAGGAGTTTCTTGAACACTGAAGCTTTCTTT; CDR3 protein: CASSFRDRSFLNTEAFF
J gene: TRBJ1-1; V gene: TRBV27; D gene: -; clone size: -; CDR3 DNA: TGTGCCAGCAGTTACCGGGGGGCTAACACTGAAGCTTTCTTT; CDR3 protein: CASSYRGANTEAFF